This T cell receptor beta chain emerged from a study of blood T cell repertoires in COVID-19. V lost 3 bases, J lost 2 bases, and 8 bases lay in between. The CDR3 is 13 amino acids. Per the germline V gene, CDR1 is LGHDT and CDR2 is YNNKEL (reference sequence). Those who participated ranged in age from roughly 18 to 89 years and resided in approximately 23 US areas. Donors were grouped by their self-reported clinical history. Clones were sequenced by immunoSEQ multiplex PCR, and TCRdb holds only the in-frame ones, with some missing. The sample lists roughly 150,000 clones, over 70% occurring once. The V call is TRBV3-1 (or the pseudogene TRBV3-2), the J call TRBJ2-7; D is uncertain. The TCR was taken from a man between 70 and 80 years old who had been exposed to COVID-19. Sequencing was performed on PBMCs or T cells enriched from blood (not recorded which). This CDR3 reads CASSQVAPYEQYF. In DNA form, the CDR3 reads TGTGCCAGCAGCCAGGTGGCTCCCTACGAGCAGTACTTC.